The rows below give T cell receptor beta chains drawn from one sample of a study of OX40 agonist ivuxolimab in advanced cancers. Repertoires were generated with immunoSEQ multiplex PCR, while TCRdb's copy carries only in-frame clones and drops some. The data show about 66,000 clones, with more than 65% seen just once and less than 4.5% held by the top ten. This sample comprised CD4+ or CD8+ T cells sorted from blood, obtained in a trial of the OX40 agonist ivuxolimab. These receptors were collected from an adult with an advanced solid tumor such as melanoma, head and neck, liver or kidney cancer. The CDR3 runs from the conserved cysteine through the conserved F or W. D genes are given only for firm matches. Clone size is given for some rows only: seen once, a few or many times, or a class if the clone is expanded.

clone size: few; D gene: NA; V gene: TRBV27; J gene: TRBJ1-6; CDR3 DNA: TGTGCCAGCAGTTTCGGAACAGAGAATTCACCCCTCCACTTT; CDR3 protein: CASSFGTENSPLHF
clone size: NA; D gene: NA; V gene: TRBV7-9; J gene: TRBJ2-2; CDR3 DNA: TGTGCCAGCAGCCTGCGGCAGGAGAACACCGGGGAGCTGTTTTTT; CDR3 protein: CASSLRQENTGELFF
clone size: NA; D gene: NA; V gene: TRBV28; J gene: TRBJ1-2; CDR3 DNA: TGTGCCAGCAGTGCGGGATCTCTGGGCTACACCTTC; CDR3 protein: CASSAGSLGYTF
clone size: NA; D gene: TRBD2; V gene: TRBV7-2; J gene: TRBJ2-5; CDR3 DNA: TGTGCCAGCAGCACTAGCGGACTCCTGGGGGAGACCCAGTACTTC; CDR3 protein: CASSTSGLLGETQYF
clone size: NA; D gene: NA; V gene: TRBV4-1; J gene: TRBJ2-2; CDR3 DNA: TGCGCCAGCAGCCAAGAGGCAGGGGTGAACACCGGGGAGCTGTTTTTT; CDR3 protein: CASSQEAGVNTGELFF
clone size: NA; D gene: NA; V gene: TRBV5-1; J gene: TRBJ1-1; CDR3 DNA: TGCGCCAGCAGCTGGGGCGGGGGAGGTGTGAACACTGAAGCTTTCTTT; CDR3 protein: CASSWGGGGVNTEAFF
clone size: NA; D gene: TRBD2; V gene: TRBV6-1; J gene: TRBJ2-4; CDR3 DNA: TGTGCCAGCAGTGAAGCTCGGGGGGTAAACATTCAGTACTTC; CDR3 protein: CASSEARGVNIQYF
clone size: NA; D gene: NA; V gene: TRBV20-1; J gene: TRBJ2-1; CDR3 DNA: TGCAGTGCCGTCACCCGGGATGAGCAGTTCTTC; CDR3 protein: CSAVTRDEQFF
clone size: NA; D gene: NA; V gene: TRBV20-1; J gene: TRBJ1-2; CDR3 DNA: TGCAGTGCTTGGGACCGCGGCTACACCTTC; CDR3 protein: CSAWDRGYTF
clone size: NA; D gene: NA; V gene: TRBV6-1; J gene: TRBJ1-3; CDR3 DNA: TGTGCCAGCAATTTCAGGGGCTCTGGAAACACCATATATTTT; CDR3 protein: CASNFRGSGNTIYF
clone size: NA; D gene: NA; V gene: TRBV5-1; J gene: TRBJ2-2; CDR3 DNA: TGCGCCAGCAGCTTTGGTCTACAGGGTAACACCGGGGAGCTGTTTTTT; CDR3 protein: CASSFGLQGNTGELFF
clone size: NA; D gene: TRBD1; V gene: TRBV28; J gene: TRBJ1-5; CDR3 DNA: TGTGCCAGCAGGTATAGGGGCAGGGGGAATATCAATCAGCCCCAGCATTTT; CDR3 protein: CASRYRGRGNINQPQHF
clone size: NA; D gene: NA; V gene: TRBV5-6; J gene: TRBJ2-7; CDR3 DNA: TGTGCCAGCAGCTTGGGGTGGCAGAGTAGCTACGAGCAGTACTTC; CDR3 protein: CASSLGWQSSYEQYF
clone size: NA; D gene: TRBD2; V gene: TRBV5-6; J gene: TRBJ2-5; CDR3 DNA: TGTGCCAGCAGCTTGGCCGGGGCGGGAGGGGAGACCCAGTACTTC; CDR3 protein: CASSLAGAGGETQYF
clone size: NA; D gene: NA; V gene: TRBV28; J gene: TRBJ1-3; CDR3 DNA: TGTGCCAGCAGTTCCCCGGGCGGGAGGGGATCGAACACCATATATTTT; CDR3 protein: CASSSPGGRGSNTIYF
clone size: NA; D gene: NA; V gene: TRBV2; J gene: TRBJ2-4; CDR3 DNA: TGTGCCAGCAGTGAACCGGGACGGGCCAAAAACATTCAGTACTTC; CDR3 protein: CASSEPGRAKNIQYF
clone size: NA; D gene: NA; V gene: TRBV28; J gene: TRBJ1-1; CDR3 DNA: TGTGCCAGCAGTTTTTCGGGGGGAGGGACTGGGAGTGAAGCTTTCTTT; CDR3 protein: CASSFSGGGTGSEAFF
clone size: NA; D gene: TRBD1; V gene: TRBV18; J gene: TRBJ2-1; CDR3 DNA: TGTGCCAGCTCACCAGTGAGGACAGGGGCCAATGAGCAGTTCTTC; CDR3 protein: CASSPVRTGANEQFF
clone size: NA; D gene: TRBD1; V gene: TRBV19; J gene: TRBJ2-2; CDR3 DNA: TGTGCCAGTAGGGGGACAGGGAACACCGGGGAGCTGTTTTTT; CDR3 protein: CASRGTGNTGELFF
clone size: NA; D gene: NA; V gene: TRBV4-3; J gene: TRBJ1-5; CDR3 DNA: TGCGCCAGCAGCCAGCAAGCCGACAGGCCCAATCAGCCCCAGCATTTT; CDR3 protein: CASSQQADRPNQPQHF
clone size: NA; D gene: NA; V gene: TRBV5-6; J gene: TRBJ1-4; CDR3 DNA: TGTGCCAGCAGCTTGGGGCAGGTTGGTGAAAAACTGTTTTTT; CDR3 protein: CASSLGQVGEKLFF
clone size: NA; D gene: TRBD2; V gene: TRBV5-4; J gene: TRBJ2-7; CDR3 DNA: TGTGCCAGCAGCCCCGGGGGCAGCGGGGGTGTCTACGAGCAGTACTTC; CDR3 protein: CASSPGGSGGVYEQYF
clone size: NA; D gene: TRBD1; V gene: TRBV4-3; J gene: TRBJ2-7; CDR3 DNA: TGCGCCAGCAGCCAAGCAGGGGGGACAGGGGACTACGAGCAGTACTTC; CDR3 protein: CASSQAGGTGDYEQYF
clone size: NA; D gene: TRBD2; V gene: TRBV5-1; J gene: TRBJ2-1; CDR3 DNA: TGCGCCAGTAACTTAGCGGGGGGAATCGGGGAGCAGTTCTTC; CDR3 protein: CASNLAGGIGEQFF
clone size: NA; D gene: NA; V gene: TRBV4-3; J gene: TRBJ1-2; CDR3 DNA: TGCGCCAGCAGCCAAGTCCGGACGGATGGCTACACCTTC; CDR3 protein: CASSQVRTDGYTF
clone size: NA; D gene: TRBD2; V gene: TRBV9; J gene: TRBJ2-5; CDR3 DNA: TGTGCCAGCAGCGTACGAGGACCAACTAGCGGGGGGGCCTCCCAAGAGACCCAGTACTTC; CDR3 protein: CASSVRGPTSGGASQETQYF
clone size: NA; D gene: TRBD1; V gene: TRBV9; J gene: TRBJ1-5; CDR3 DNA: TGTGCCAGCAGCCCTGGGACAGGGGCTAGCAATCAGCCCCAGCATTTT; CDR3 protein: CASSPGTGASNQPQHF
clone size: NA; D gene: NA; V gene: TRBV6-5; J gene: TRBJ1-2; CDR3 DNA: TGTGCCAGCAGTTACTCATGGGGCGCGGCTAATGGCTACACCTTC; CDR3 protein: CASSYSWGAANGYTF
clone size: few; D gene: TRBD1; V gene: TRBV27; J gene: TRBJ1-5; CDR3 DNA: TGTGCCAGCAGTCCAGGACAGGAACGACAGCCCCAGCATTTT; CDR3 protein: CASSPGQERQPQHF
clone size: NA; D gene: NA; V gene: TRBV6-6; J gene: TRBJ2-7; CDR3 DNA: TGTGCCAGCAGTTACTTTCGCCACTACGAGCAGTACTTC; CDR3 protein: CASSYFRHYEQYF
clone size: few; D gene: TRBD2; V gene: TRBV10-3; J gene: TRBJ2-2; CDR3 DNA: TGTGCCATCATCCGACTAGCTTACACCGGGGAGCTGTTTTTT; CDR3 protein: CAIIRLAYTGELFF
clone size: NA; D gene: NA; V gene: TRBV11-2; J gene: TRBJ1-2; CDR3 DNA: TGTGCCAGCAGCTTAGGGGGGACAATTAACTATGGCTACACCTTC; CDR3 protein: CASSLGGTINYGYTF
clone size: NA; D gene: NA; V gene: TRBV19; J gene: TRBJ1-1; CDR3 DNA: TGTGCCAGTAGTATTCTGCGGAGCACTGAAGCTTTCTTT; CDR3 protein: CASSILRSTEAFF
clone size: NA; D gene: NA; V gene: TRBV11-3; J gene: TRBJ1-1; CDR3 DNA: TGTGCCAGCAGCTTAGATAGCCGGGGGACCACTGAAGCTTTCTTT; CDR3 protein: CASSLDSRGTTEAFF
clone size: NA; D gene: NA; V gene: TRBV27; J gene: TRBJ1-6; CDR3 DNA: TGTGCCAGCAGTACGTTTTTTGACACAGGAAATCCAAATTCACCCCTCCACTTT; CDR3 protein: CASSTFFDTGNPNSPLHF
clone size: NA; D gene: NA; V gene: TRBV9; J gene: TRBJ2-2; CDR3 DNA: TGTGCCAGCAGCGTAGGAATAGGCGCGAACACCGGGGAGCTGTTTTTT; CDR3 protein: CASSVGIGANTGELFF
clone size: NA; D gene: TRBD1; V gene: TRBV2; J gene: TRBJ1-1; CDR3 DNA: TGTGCCAGCAATTCGGACAGGCTGTTCCCTGAAGCTTTCTTT; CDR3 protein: CASNSDRLFPEAFF